The 30 T cell receptor beta chains in this list originate from one sample, sequenced in a study of T-cell reconstitution after alpha-beta-depleted transplantation in children (dated by TCRdb to 2016 to 2018). The sample's treatment or condition label, in plain terms: allogeneic hematopoietic cell transplantation with graft depleted of TCRalphabeta T cells and CD19 B cells. The method behind the library was PCR. The instrument given in TCRdb is Illumina HiSeq 2500. To normalize quantification of the TCRbeta repertoire, the TCR libraries were built with molecular barcoding that relied on unique molecular identifiers. Using fastp trimming at Q25 and MiXCR clonotype assembly, TCRdb reanalyzed the public sequencing data and kept in-frame beta chains. Every CDR3 protein is listed once, alongside the most common genes and DNA of its rows. In this sample the table shows fewer than 700,000 distinct CDR3 sequences, roughly 13% of which occur a single time. The biggest ten clones account for 2% to 2.5% of the sample.

The material was PBMCs, mostly from graft donor cells, obtained 360 days after TCRalphabeta/CD19-depleted stem cell transplant. The source is a male patient between 10 and 17 years old who had a stem cell transplant for acute myeloid leukemia, so the T cells may come from the graft donor.

This rearrangement joins TRBV20-1 to TRBJ1-2; 7 positions agree with TRBD1. V trimming: 3 bases; J trimming: 7 bases; junction bases outside the gene matches: 17. Per germline, CDR1 DFQATT and CDR2 SNEGSKA (reference sequence). CDR3 length equals 16 residues. The CDR3: CSASLRSIDRASGYTF. DNA of the CDR3: TGCAGTGCTAGTCTCCGATCCATAGACAGGGCCTCTGGCTACACCTTC.

The chain carries TRBV12-5 and TRBJ2-1; TRBD2 aligns across 10 bases. The CDR3 is made up of 17 amino acids. With 0 bases clipped from V and 4 bases from J, the junction kept 6 bases outside the gene matches. In germline, CDR1 is LGHNT, CDR2 FRNRAP. The CDR3 coding sequence is TGTGCTAGTGGTTTGGTACGGACTAGCGGTTCTTACAATGAGCAGTTCTTC. Residues: CASGLVRTSGSYNEQFF.

The CDR3 sequence is CSARPDRNWYGYTF. The CDR3, as DNA: TGCAGTGCTAGGCCCGACAGAAACTGGTATGGCTACACCTTC. V and J are TRBV20-1 and TRBJ1-2; weak D call: TRBD1 (5 bases). This CDR3 has 14 amino acids. Deletions cut 3 bases from V and 5 bases from J, with 16 bases between. In germline, CDR1 is DFQATT, CDR2 SNEGSKA (reference sequence).

This chain joins TRBV6-5 and TRBJ2-1, with 8 bases aligning to TRBD2. The CDR3 sequence is 15 residues long. V shed 7 bases, J shed 6 bases, and the junction held 11 bases outside the gene matches. Germline loops: CDR1 MNHEY, CDR2 SVGAGI. CDR3 protein: CASTSERELSNEQFF. CDR3 DNA: TGTGCCAGCACTTCCGAGCGGGAGCTGAGCAATGAGCAGTTCTTC.

This clonotype was counted once. The rearrangement uses TRBV5-1 and TRBJ2-3; 7 bases line up with TRBD1. CDR1 and CDR2 from the germline V gene are SGHRS and YFSETQ. The CDR3 extends over 16 amino acids. With V trimmed by 4 bases and J by 0 bases, 8 bases remained unmatched. DNA for the CDR3: TGCGCCAGCAGCGCCAGACAGGGTATAAGCACAGATACGCAGTATTTT. This sequence encodes CASSARQGISTDTQYF.

There are a few counts of this clonotype. The chain is built from TRBV6-5 and TRBJ2-7; no firm D call. Germline V gene sequence: CDR1 MNHEY, CDR2 SVGAGI. V lost 8 bases, J lost 5 bases, and 16 bases lay in between. The length of the CDR3 is 13 residues. The CDR3 DNA is TGTGCCAGCCAAGCCGTCGACCGCCACGAGCAGTACTTC. It encodes CASQAVDRHEQYF.

This clonotype was seen just once. The V gene is TRBV12-1, the J gene TRBJ2-7; the table's D gene call, TRBD1, was not cross checked with the DNA. TRBV12-1 represents a pseudogene. CDR3 length: 16 residues. The CDR3 is CASSFEARLSSGEQYF. The CDR3 DNA reads TGTGCCAGCAGCTTTGAAGCTCGGCTCAGCTCAGGGGAGCAGTACTTC.

This clonotype turned up a few times. The chain employs TRBV29-1 and TRBJ2-7; TRBD2 matches at 11 bases. The CDR3 contains 15 residues. Germline V CDR1 and CDR2: SQVTM, ANQGSEA. V was clipped by 5 bases and J by 0 bases; unmatched bases: 6. The CDR3 region is CSVLNGLAGSYEQYF. DNA of the CDR3: TGCAGCGTTTTAAACGGACTAGCGGGCTCCTACGAGCAGTACTTC.

This clonotype was observed a few times. This chain joins TRBV27 and TRBJ2-1; TRBD2 aligns across 11 bases. The length of the CDR3 is 17 residues. Trimming cost V 5 bases and J 0 bases; bases outside gene matches: 6. Germline lookup yields CDR1 MNHEY and CDR2 SMNVEV (reference sequence). The CDR3 region has the DNA TGTGCCAGCAGTGACCCTACTAGCGGGAGCTCCTACAATGAGCAGTTCTTC. It encodes CASSDPTSGSSYNEQFF.

The rearrangement links TRBV19 to TRBJ2-1; a weak D match, TRBD1 (6 bases). V shed 7 bases and J shed 6 bases, with 25 bases lying between them. Germline V CDR1 and CDR2: LNHDA, SQIVND (reference sequence). The CDR3 covers 17 residues. DNA for the CDR3: TGTGCCAGTACTATTTTAAACAGGGACGAATCTAGCAATGAGCAGTTCTTC. Residues: CASTILNRDESSNEQFF.

The chain joins TRBV6-1 to TRBJ1-1; 7 positions match TRBD1. Germline lookup yields CDR1 MNHNS and CDR2 SASEGT. V lost 5 bases, J lost 2 bases, and 5 bases stayed unmatched. This CDR3 is built from 14 residues. CDR3 sequence reads: CASSRNRGNTEAFF. CDR3 nucleotide sequence: TGTGCCAGCAGTCGCAACAGGGGTAACACTGAAGCTTTCTTT.

This clonotype was detected many times. The chain has TRBV27 and TRBJ2-1, with 8 bases lining up with TRBD2. This CDR3 has 20 residues. J was trimmed by 0 bases and V by 5 bases; bases with no gene match: 18. Germline CDR1 reads MNHEY; CDR2 reads SMNVEV (reference sequence). The CDR3 nucleotides read TGTGCCAGCAGTCTTACAGGGTTGCGACTAGCGAGAGACTCCTACAATGAGCAGTTCTTC. It is translated as CASSLTGLRLARDSYNEQFF.

This clonotype has just one count. The chain joins TRBV15 to TRBJ1-5; a possible D gene is TRBD1 (5 bases). The CDR3 has 17 amino acids. Germline lookup yields CDR1 LNHNV and CDR2 YYDKDF (reference sequence). Deletions cut 3 bases from V and 3 bases from J, with 18 bases between. For the CDR3, the DNA is TGTGCCACCAGCAGCGGCGGGGGGGTCCGTTTCAATCAGCCCCAGCATTTT. Residues: CATSSGGGVRFNQPQHF.

The V and J genes are TRBV29-1 and TRBJ2-7, with D perhaps TRBD1 (5 bases). The germline gives CDR1 SQVTM, CDR2 ANQGSEA. V lost 5 bases to trimming and J lost 0 bases, with 17 bases between them. The CDR3 loop spans 15 amino acids. The CDR3 sequence: CSVQGADKISYEQYF. CDR3 nucleotides: TGCAGCGTTCAAGGGGCGGACAAGATCTCCTACGAGCAGTACTTC.

There are many counts of this clonotype. This chain connects TRBV11-2 to TRBJ2-5; possible D gene TRBD1, 5 bases. Trimming took 8 bases from V and 5 from J, leaving 9 bases between them. The CDR3 covers 11 residues. CDR1 SGHAT and CDR2 FQNNGV come from the germline V gene. CDR3 protein: CASGAEETQYF. CDR3 bases: TGTGCCAGCGGGGCAGAGGAGACCCAGTACTTC.

The chain joins TRBV20-1 to TRBJ2-3; maybe TRBD2 (6 bases). V was cut by 5 bases and J by 2 bases, with 11 bases left in between. Germline CDR1 reads DFQATT; CDR2 reads SNEGSKA (reference sequence). CDR3 length: 13 amino acids. In nucleotides, the CDR3 is TGCAGTGCTGGGACTCGTAACACAGATACGCAGTATTTT. Protein product: CSAGTRNTDTQYF.

At least ten counts were recorded for this clonotype. In DNA, the CDR3 is TGTGCCAGCAGTCCGGGACTAGCGGGAGCTAGTGAGCAGTACTTC. Translation gives CASSPGLAGASEQYF. The chain has TRBV6-2 or TRBV6-3 and TRBJ2-7; 14 bases agree with TRBD2. Per germline, CDR1 MNHEY and CDR2 SVGEGT. With 5 bases clipped from V and 7 bases from J, the junction kept 7 bases outside the gene matches. The CDR3 contains 15 residues.

V usage is TRBV12-3 or TRBV12-4 and J usage is TRBJ2-3; D is unresolved. V was shortened by 3 bases and J by 6 bases, with 10 bases between the two germline ends. This CDR3 has 13 amino acids. The CDR3: CASSFFRTDTQYF. In DNA form, the CDR3 reads TGTGCCAGCAGTTTTTTCCGTACGGATACGCAGTATTTT.

Regarding this clonotype: A read error may be the cause here, since a much bigger clone is one base away. This chain joins TRBV28 and TRBJ1-5; possibly TRBD1 for D (6 bases). The CDR3 consists of 15 residues. Germline values: CDR1 MDHEN, CDR2 SYDVKM. The V end lost 4 bases, the J end lost 2 bases, and 12 bases lay between the germline ends. The DNA of the CDR3 is TGTGCCAGCAGTTGGCGCAACAGGGGCAATCAGCCCCAGCATTTT. Translation gives CASSWRNRGNQPQHF. Filled out from reference TRBV28 and TRBJ1-5, the complete variable domain reads DVKVTQSSRYLVKRTGEKVFLECVQDMDHENMFWYRQDPGLGLRLIYFSYDVKMKEKGDIPEGYSVSREKKERFSLILESASTNQTSMYLCASSWRNRGNQPQHFGDGTRLSIL.

The chain joins TRBV5-6 to TRBJ2-3; D is ambiguous. Germline CDR1 is SGHDT and CDR2 is YYEEEE. Trimming removed 2 bases at V and 2 bases at J, with 15 bases between. CDR3 length: 16 amino acids. CDR3 sequence reads: CASSFLTRMITDTQYF. CDR3 nucleotide sequence: TGTGCCAGCAGCTTTCTGACCCGGATGATCACAGATACGCAGTATTTT.

This clonotype was detected many times. V gene TRBV2 combines with J gene TRBJ2-7; D not certain. Looked up from germline, CDR1 is SNHLY and CDR2 is FYNNEI. The CDR3 is 13 residues long. Trimming cost V 8 bases and J 3 bases, with 14 bases left between them. In nucleotides, the CDR3 is TGTGCCAGCTCGAGGACGGACGGCTACGAGCAGTACTTC. This gives the protein CASSRTDGYEQYF.

The chain is built from TRBV6-5 and TRBJ1-6, with 9 positions matching TRBD1. Germline CDR1 MNHEY, CDR2 SVGAGI. This CDR3 spans 18 amino acids. V lost 2 bases and J lost 1; bases outside the gene matches: 6. The CDR3 loop is CASSYGSQGASYNSPLHF. CDR3 DNA: TGTGCCAGCAGTTACGGGTCACAGGGGGCTTCCTATAATTCACCCCTCCACTTT.

This chain links TRBV6-1 with TRBJ2-1, with 9 positions matching TRBD1. The CDR3 is made up of 16 amino acids. Trimming removed 4 bases from V and 4 bases from J; junction bases left unmatched: 8. Germline-derived CDR1 and CDR2 are MNHNS and SASEGT. The CDR3 DNA follows: TGTGCCAGCAGTGCCCCGGGACAGGGTGTTTACAATGAGCAGTTCTTC. Encoded protein: CASSAPGQGVYNEQFF.

This clonotype showed up just a few times. This sequence joins TRBV7-3 and TRBJ1-1; D gene uncertain. V was shortened by 5 bases and J by 4 bases, with 14 bases between the two germline ends. From germline, CDR1 is SGHTA and CDR2 FQGTGA. The CDR3 contains 14 residues. The CDR3 region is CASSPTARGTEAFF. The CDR3 bases are TGTGCCAGCAGCCCCACAGCTCGCGGCACTGAAGCTTTCTTT.

This clonotype was seen a few times. The V and J genes are TRBV20-1 and TRBJ2-7, with D possibly TRBD2 on 6 matching bases. Germline V gene sequence: CDR1 DFQATT, CDR2 SNEGSKA (reference sequence). The CDR3 runs 13 residues. The germline V and J ends were trimmed by 5 bases and 6 bases, with 17 bases remaining between them. The CDR3 sequence is CSAHLTSHSEQYF. CDR3 DNA: TGCAGTGCTCACCTGACTAGTCATTCCGAGCAGTACTTC.

The chain has TRBV4-1 and TRBJ2-5; 11 bases align to TRBD2. The CDR3 runs to 16 residues. The germline CDR1 and CDR2 sequences are MGHRA and YSYEKL. V lost 3 bases and J lost 4; bases outside the gene matches: 7. The CDR3 sequence is CASSHLTSGMRETQYF. The CDR3 bases are TGCGCCAGCAGCCATTTGACTAGCGGGATGAGAGAGACCCAGTACTTC.

This clonotype was seen a few times. The V gene is TRBV29-1, the J gene TRBJ2-7; D is unclear. The CDR3 length is 12 residues. Trimming left V 3 bases short and J 2 bases short, with 8 bases between. Germline CDR1 SQVTM, CDR2 ANQGSEA. This CDR3 is CSVEWSPYEQYF. The CDR3 DNA follows: TGCAGCGTTGAGTGGTCGCCCTACGAGCAGTACTTC.

This chain links TRBV5-1 with TRBJ2-1; no definite D call. In germline, CDR1 is SGHRS, CDR2 YFSETQ. CDR3 length: 14 residues. Trimming stripped 0 bases from V and 6 bases from J, with 10 bases between. The CDR3 DNA sequence: TGCGCCAGCAGCTTGGGCCTGGCGACCAATGAGCAGTTCTTC. This encodes CASSLGLATNEQFF. Looking up the rest from reference TRBV5-1 and TRBJ2-1 gives the full variable domain: KAGVTQTPRYLIKTRGQQVTLSCSPISGHRSVSWYQQTPGQGLQFLFEYFSETQRNKGNFPGRFSGRQFSNSRSEMNVSTLELGDSALYLCASSLGLATNEQFFGPGTRLTVL.

V gene TRBV9 combines with J gene TRBJ2-7; 8 nucleotides agree with TRBD2. The CDR3 sequence is 16 residues long. Germline V gene sequence: CDR1 SGDLS, CDR2 YYNGEE. J gave up 0 bases and V 4 bases, and 9 bases lay outside the gene matches. This chain's CDR3 is CASSPGSGSLSYEQYF. The CDR3, as DNA: TGTGCCAGCAGCCCAGGGAGCGGGAGCCTCTCCTACGAGCAGTACTTC. Supplemented by reference TRBV9 and TRBJ2-7, the full variable domain reads DSGVTQTPKHLITATGQRVTLRCSPRSGDLSVYWYQQSLDQGLQFLIQYYNGEERAKGNILERFSAQQFPDLHSELNLSSLELGDSALYFCASSPGSGSLSYEQYFGPGTRLTVT.

This sequence joins TRBV12-3 or TRBV12-4 and TRBJ2-1; 7 bases map to TRBD2. There are 14 residues in the CDR3. V trimming: 3 bases; J trimming: 9 bases; junction bases outside the gene matches: 8. CDR3 DNA: TGTGCCAGCAGTTTTGACTCCTGGGGGGGTGAGCAGTTCTTC. Its protein is CASSFDSWGGEQFF.